A single T cell receptor beta chain is shown here with its context. This entry is derived from a study of long-term antiretroviral therapy in people with HIV. Germline CDR1 is MDHEN and CDR2 is SYDVKM. The V end lost 3 bases, the J end lost 0 bases, and 9 bases lay between the germline ends. CDR3 size: 15 residues. The assay used was immunoSEQ (version v3.0), run at survey level. Libraries were prepared by immunoSEQ multiplex PCR; TCRdb keeps only in-frame clonotypes and omits some of them. The sample has 15,000 to 20,000 clones, around three quarters seen once. The receptor was isolated from a man in his fifties or sixties with HIV. Source: unsorted PBMCs, taken 2.2 years after starting antiretroviral therapy. The chain joins TRBV28 to TRBJ1-3; D is ambiguous. As DNA, the CDR3 is TGTGCCAGCAGTTTTCATGGTAACTCTGGAAACACCATATATTTT. It codes for CASSFHGNSGNTIYF.